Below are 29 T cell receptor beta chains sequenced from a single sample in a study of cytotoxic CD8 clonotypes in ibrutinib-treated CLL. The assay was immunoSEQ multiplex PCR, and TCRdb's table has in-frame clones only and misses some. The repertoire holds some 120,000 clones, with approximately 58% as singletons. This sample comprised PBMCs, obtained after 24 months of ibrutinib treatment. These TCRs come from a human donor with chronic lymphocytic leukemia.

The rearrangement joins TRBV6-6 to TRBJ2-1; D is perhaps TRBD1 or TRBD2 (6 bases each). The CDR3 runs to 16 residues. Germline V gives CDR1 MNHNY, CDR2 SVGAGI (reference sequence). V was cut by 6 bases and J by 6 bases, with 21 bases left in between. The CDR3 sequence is CASRSGGTPQINEQFF. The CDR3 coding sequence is TGTGCCAGCAGATCAGGCGGGACACCACAAATCAATGAGCAGTTCTTC.

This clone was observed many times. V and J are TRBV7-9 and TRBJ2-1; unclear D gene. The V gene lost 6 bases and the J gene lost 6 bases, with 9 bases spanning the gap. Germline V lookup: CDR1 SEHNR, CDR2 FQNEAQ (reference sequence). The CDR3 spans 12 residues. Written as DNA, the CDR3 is TGTGCCAGCAGGCCCGGTTCCAATGAGCAGTTCTTC. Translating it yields CASRPGSNEQFF.

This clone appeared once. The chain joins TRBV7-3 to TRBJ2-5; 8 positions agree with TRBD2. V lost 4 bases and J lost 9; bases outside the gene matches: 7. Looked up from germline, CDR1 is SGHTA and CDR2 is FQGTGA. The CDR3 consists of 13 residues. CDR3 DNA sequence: TGTGCCAGCAGCTCCGGGAGGGGGGAGGCCCAGTACTTC. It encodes CASSSGRGEAQYF.

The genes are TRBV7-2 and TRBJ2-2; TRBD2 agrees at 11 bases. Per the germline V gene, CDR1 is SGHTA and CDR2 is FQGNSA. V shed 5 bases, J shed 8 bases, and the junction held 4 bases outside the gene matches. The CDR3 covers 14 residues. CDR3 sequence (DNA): TGTGCCAGCAGCCCGCGGACTAGCGGGGGGGAGCTGTTTTTT. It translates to CASSPRTSGGELFF.

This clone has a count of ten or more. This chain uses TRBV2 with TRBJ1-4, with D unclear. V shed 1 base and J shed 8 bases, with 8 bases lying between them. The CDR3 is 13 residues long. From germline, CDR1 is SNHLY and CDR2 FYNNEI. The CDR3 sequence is CASSEDAPEKLFF. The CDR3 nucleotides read TGTGCCAGCAGTGAAGACGCGCCGGAAAAACTGTTTTTT.

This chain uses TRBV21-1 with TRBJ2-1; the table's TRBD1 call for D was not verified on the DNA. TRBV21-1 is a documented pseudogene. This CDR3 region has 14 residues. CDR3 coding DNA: TGTGCCAGCAGCTCCACAATAACAGGGACCGAGCAGTTCTTC. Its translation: CASSSTITGTEQFF.

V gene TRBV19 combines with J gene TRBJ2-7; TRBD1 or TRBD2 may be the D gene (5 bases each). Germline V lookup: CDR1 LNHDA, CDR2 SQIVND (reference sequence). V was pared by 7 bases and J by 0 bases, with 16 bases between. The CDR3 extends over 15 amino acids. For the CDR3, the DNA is TGTGCCAGTACCGCCGGGACGGGGAGCTCCTACGAGCAGTACTTC. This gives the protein CASTAGTGSSYEQYF. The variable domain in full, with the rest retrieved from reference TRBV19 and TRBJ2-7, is DGGITQSPKYLFRKEGQNVTLSCEQNLNHDAMYWYRQDPGQGLRLIYYSQIVNDFQKGDIAEGYSVSREKKESFPLTVTSAQKNPTAFYLCASTAGTGSSYEQYFGPGTRLTVT.

The CDR3 is CASTGGLAGGTSYNEQFF. In DNA, the CDR3 is TGTGCCAGCACCGGAGGGCTAGCGGGGGGGACCTCCTACAATGAGCAGTTCTTC. This chain links TRBV7-2 with TRBJ2-1, with 12 bases fitting TRBD2. V gave up 7 bases and J gave up 0 bases; unmatched junction bases: 10. There are 18 residues in the CDR3. CDR1 SGHTA and CDR2 FQGNSA come from the germline V gene.

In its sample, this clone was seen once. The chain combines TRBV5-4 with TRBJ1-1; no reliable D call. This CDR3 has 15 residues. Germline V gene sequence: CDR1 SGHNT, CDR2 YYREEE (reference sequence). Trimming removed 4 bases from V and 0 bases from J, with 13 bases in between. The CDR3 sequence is CASSPASRMNTEAFF. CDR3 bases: TGTGCCAGCAGCCCAGCCAGCCGGATGAACACTGAAGCTTTCTTT.

As DNA, the CDR3 is TGTGCCAGCAGCCCCGCCGGGACAGGGGTTATTAATGAAAAACTGTTTTTT. Protein: CASSPAGTGVINEKLFF. The chain joins TRBV11-3 to TRBJ1-4; 10 nucleotides line up with TRBD1. The germline CDR1 and CDR2 sequences are SGHNT and YENEEA. This CDR3 is 17 amino acids long. V trimming: 5 bases; J trimming: 4 bases; junction bases outside the gene matches: 10.

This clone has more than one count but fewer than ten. The DNA of the CDR3 is TGCGCCAGCAGCTTGGACGGGGCAGGGGGCAAGAGTGGCTACACCTTC. This translates into CASSLDGAGGKSGYTF. The chain links TRBV5-1 to TRBJ1-2, with 8 bases aligning to TRBD1. The length of the CDR3 is 16 residues. Trimming removed 0 bases from V and 7 bases from J; junction bases left unmatched: 11. CDR1 and CDR2 from the germline V gene are SGHRS and YFSETQ.

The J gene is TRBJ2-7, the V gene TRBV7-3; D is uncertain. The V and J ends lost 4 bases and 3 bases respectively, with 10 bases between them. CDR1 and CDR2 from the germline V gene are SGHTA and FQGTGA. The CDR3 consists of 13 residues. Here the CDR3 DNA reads TGTGCCAGCAGCTCGGGCAACCTCTACGAGCAGTACTTC. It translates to CASSSGNLYEQYF.

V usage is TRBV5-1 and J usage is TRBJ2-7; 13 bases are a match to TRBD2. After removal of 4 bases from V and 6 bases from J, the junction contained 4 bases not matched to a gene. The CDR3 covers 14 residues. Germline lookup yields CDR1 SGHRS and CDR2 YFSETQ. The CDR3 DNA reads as TGCGCCAGCAGCGGGGGACTAGCGGGGACCGAGCAGTACTTC. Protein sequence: CASSGGLAGTEQYF.

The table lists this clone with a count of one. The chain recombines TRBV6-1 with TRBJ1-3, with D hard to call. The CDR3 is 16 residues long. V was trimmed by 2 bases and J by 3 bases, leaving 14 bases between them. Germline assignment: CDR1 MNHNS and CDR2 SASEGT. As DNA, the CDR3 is TGTGCCAGCAGTGAACTTTATTCGGGAGTTGGAAACACCATATATTTT. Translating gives CASSELYSGVGNTIYF.

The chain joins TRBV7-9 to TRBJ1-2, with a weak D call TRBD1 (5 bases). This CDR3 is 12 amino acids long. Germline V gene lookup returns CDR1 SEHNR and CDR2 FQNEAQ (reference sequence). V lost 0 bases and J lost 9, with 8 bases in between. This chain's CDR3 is CASSLAGASYTF. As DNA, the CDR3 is TGTGCCAGCAGCTTAGCAGGGGCTAGCTACACCTTC.

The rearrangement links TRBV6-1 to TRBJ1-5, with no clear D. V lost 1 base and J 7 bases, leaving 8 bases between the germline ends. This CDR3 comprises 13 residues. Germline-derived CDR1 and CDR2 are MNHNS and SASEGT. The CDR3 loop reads CASSEDSRQPQHF. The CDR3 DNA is TGTGCCAGCAGTGAAGACAGCCGGCAGCCCCAGCATTTT.

CDR3 in amino acids: CASSQSVQPQHF. CDR3 nucleotide sequence: TGCGCCAGCAGTCAATCGGTCCAGCCCCAGCATTTT. V and J are TRBV23-1 and TRBJ1-5; D gene ambiguous. TRBV23-1 is an ORF, with its function uncertain. Trimming cost V 0 bases and J 7 bases, with 4 bases left between them. This CDR3 comprises 12 residues.

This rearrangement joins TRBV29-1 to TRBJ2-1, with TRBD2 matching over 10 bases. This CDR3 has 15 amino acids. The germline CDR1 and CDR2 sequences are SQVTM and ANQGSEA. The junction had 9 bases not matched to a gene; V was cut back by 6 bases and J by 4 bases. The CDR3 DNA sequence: TGCAGCGTCTACTCCAGCGGGGGGGGTTACAATGAGCAGTTCTTC. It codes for CSVYSSGGGYNEQFF.

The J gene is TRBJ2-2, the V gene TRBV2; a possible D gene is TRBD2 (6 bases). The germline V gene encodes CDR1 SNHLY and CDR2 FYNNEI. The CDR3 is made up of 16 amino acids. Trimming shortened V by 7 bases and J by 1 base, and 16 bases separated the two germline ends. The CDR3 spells CASKFGSSGNTGELFF. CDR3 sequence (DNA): TGTGCCAGCAAATTTGGAAGTAGCGGGAACACCGGGGAGCTGTTTTTT.

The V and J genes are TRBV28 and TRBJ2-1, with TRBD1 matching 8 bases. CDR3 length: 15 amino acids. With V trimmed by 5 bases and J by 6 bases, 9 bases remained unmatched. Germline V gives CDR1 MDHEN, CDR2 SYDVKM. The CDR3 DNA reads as TGTGCCAGCAGTCGCCCGGGACAGGAGTCCAATGAGCAGTTCTTC. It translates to CASSRPGQESNEQFF.

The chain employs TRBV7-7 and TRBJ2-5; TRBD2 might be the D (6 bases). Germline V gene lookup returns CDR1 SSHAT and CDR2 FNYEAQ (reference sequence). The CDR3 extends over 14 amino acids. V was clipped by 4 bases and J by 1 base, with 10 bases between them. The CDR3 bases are TGTGCCAGCAGCTCCGCCGGGGGCCAAGAGACCCAGTACTTC. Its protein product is CASSSAGGQETQYF.

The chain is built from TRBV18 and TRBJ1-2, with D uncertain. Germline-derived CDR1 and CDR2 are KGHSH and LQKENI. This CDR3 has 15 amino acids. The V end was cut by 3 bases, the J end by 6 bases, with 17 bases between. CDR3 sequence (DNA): TGTGCCAGCTCACCCGTGGCAGTGACAATGGATGGCTACACCTTC. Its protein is CASSPVAVTMDGYTF. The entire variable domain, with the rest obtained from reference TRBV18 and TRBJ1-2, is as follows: NAGVMQNPRHLVRRRGQEARLRCSPMKGHSHVYWYRQLPEEGLKFMVYLQKENIIDESGMPKERFSAEFPKEGPSILRIQQVVRGDSAAYFCASSPVAVTMDGYTFGSGTRLTVV.

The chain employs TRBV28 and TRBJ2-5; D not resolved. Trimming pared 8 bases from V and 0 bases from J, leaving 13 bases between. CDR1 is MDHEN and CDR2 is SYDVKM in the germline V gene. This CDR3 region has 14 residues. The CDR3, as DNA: TGTGCCAGCGCCTTCCCCGCAAACCAAGAGACCCAGTACTTC. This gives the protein CASAFPANQETQYF. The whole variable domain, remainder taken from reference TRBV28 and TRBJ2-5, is DVKVTQSSRYLVKRTGEKVFLECVQDMDHENMFWYRQDPGLGLRLIYFSYDVKMKEKGDIPEGYSVSREKKERFSLILESASTNQTSMYLCASAFPANQETQYFGPGTRLLVL.

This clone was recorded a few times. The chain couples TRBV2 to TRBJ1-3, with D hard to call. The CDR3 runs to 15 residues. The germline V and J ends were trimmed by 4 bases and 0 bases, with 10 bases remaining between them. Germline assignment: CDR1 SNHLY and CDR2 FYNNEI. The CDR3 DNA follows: TGTGCCAGCAGTGGGCTTGGACTCTCTGGAAACACCATATATTTT. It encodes CASSGLGLSGNTIYF.

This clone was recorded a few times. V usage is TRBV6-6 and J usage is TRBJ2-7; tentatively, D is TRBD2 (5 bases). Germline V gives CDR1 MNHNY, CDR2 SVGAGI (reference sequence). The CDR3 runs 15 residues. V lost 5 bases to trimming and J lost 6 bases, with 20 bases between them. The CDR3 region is CASSLVGSLVGEQYF. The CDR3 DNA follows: TGTGCCAGCAGTCTCGTAGGGAGCTTAGTGGGCGAGCAGTACTTC.

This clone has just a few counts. In DNA form, the CDR3 reads TGCGCCAGCAGCCAAGACTACCGGGGGGCGGGGCCCCAGCATTTT. It translates to CASSQDYRGAGPQHF. V and J are TRBV4-3 and TRBJ1-5; the D gene is possibly TRBD1 (6 bases). V lost 0 bases to trimming and J lost 9 bases, with 15 bases between them. Germline V CDR1 and CDR2: LGHNA, YSLEER. This CDR3 is built from 15 residues.

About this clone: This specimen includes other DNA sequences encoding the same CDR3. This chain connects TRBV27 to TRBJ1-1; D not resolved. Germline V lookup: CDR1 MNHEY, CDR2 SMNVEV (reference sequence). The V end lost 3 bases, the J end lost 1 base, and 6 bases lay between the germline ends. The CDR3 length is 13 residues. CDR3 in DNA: TGTGCCAGCAGTTTCCGGGGGAACACTGAAGCTTTCTTT. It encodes CASSFRGNTEAFF.

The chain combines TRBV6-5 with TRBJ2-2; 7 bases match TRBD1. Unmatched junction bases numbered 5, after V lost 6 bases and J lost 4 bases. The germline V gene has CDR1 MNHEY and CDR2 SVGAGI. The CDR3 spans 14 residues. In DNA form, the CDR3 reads TGTGCCAGCAGGGTAGGGGGCGGCACCGGGGAGCTGTTTTTT. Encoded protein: CASRVGGGTGELFF.

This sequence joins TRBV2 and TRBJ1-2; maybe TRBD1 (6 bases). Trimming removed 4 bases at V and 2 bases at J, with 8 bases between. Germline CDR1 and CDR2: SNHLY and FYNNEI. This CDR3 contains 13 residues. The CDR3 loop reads CASSVGHNYGYTF. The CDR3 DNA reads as TGTGCCAGCAGTGTGGGACACAACTATGGCTACACCTTC.